This paragraph reports one TCR beta chain. What antigen it recognizes has not been identified. One base away there is no much larger clone; base qualities are not given. Looking up the germline V gene yields CDR1 SGHVS and CDR2 FQNEAQ. Trimming takes 3 bases from V and 4 bases from J, and the germline ends sit 27 bases apart. There are 19 amino acids in the CDR3, from cysteine to phenylalanine inclusive. The read is trimmed to its CDR3 DNA, 57 bases read in frame from base 1. High-throughput TCR profiling via ImmunoSEQ was performed on the 90 or so tumor samples. The original pipeline was this. Repertoire diversity metrics included richness (unique productive sequences), clonality, evenness and relatedness; Bhattacharyya coefficient assessed similarity between samples. A sensitivity analysis excluded TCRs with fewer than two reads and gave consistent conclusions. TCRdb took over this immuneACCESS table, retaining in-frame rearrangements with V and J assigned. Such tables are incomplete; in checked studies, under half of the missing clones stem from an unresolved V gene, and the remainder is unexplained. V, J and clone size are those of that table, while D and trimming were read from the DNA. The sample data list 15,000 to 20,000 clones, and approximately 76% of these were observed just once. The ten largest clones take up 3.5% to 5% of the sample.

Tumor samples were obtained before definitive surgery or chemotherapy. Genomic DNA extraction was performed by the MD Anderson Biospecimen Extraction Resource, and TCR sequencing was carried out by the MD Anderson Cancer Genomics Laboratory. This sample is part of a study of high-grade serous ovarian cancer treatment subgroups (dated by TCRdb to 2020 to 2023). The study in broad terms: A mean of approximately 13,000 reads and roughly 7,000 unique TCR beta rearrangements per sample was generated by sequencing. A cohort of roughly 30 patients was included: about 10 with no residual disease after primary surgery (R0), about 10 who were excellent NACT responders, and about 10 who were poor NACT responders. Under a laparoscopic triage algorithm, patients with high-grade serous ovarian cancer were grouped by complete gross resection or by neoadjuvant chemotherapy response, and the study profiled the TCR beta repertoires of these patients. One primary tumor sample and two metastatic tumor samples were contributed by each patient, so that some 100 samples were obtained in total.

What the work shows at the level of the full study, not this receptor alone: Tumors from the same patient had repertoire similarity ranging from roughly 0.1 to 0.8, while tumors from different patients showed almost no similarity. The TCR repertoire analyses centered on CDR3, leaving CDR1 and CDR2 unanalyzed. TCR clonal relatedness showed a positive correlation with neoantigen level and a trend toward positive correlation with copy number variation and mutation load from whole-genome sequencing. Because bulk tumor TCR sequencing provided no spatial information, insight into HGSC tumor complexity and diversity was limited.

This receptor chain uses TRBV7-8 and TRBJ1-2, and TRBD1 may be the D gene, going by 6 matching bases. The specimen was tumor tissue. This TCR came from a human donor with high-grade serous ovarian cancer. The nucleotides are TGTGCCAGCAGCTTGGAAGGGGTGTCAGGGGCGTCCGTTATCTATGGCTACACCTTC. Its amino acids are CASSLEGVSGASVIYGYTF.